This TCR beta chain was retrieved from a study of CD8 T cells in ankylosing spondylitis (dated by TCRdb to about 2017). Background on the whole study: To find TCR variants linked to disease, the study profiled T cell receptor beta repertoires in ankylosing spondylitis patients and healthy donors. Samples of peripheral blood were taken, and for ankylosing spondylitis patients, synovial fluid was collected as well. The full study cohort was made up of roughly 25 ankylosing spondylitis patients and more than 90 healthy donors. Study-wide findings and limitations: Some motif variants were previously reported in synovial fluid and blood of reactive arthritis patients, suggesting common disease-initiation mechanisms. A CD8+ phenotype was shown by the disease-linked clones, which were found at relatively low frequencies in peripheral blood. According to the report, matched synovial fluid samples from ankylosing spondylitis patients were significantly enriched for the disease-linked clones. A TCR beta motif made up of several highly homologous amino acid variants appeared to be characteristic of blood from ankylosing spondylitis patients.

This clonotype was observed many times. Its antigen is not yet known. Base qualities are not at hand, and no much larger clone is one base apart. Spanning cysteine to phenylalanine, the CDR3 consists of 13 amino acids. Of all the DNA, just the CDR3 is kept, 39 bases in frame from base 1. CDR1 and CDR2 (MNHNY, SVGAGI) derive from the germline V gene (reference sequence). V gives up 6 bases and J gives up 5 bases, and the segment between their germline ends measures 13 bases. Sequencing took place on an Illumina HiSeq 2500. Quantitative 5'-RACE with molecular barcodes was used to prepare TCR beta libraries. From the authors' description of their analysis: To identify disease-linked TCR variants, a new computational method was used, one built on a probabilistic model of VDJ rearrangement. TCRdb itself trimmed the public reads at Q25 with fastp, ran MiXCR and retained productive beta chains. Every CDR3 protein is listed once, alongside the most common genes and DNA of its rows. TCRdb's processing, not the authors' own work, is the source of the V and J calls. Across this sample there are about 340,000 distinct CDR3 sequences, with approximately 8% seen only once. The top ten hold 14% to 15% of the sample.

The chain joins TRBV6-6 to TRBJ1-1; TRBD1 might be the D gene, on 5 matching bases. Sequencing was carried out using blood, either unsorted or a sorted T cell fraction (not recorded which). This receptor was obtained from a male donor with ankylosing spondylitis. The CDR3 region: CASRVDPGTEAFF. The base sequence is TGTGCCAGCAGGGTGGACCCAGGGACTGAAGCTTTCTTT.